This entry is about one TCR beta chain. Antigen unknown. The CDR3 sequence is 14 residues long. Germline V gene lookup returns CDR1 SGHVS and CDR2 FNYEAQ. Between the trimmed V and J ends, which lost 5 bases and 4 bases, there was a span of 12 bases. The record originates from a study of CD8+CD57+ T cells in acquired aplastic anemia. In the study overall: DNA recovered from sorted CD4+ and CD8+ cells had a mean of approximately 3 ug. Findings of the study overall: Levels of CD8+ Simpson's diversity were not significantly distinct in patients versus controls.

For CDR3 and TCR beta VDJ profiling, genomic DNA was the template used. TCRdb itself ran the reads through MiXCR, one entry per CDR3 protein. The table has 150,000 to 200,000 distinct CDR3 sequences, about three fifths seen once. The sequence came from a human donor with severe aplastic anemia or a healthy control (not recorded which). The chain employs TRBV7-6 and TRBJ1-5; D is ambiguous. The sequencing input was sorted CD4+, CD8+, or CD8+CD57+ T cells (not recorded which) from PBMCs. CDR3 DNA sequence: TGTGCCAGCAGCGCCAATGGACGGAATCAGCCCCAGCATTTT. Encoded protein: CASSANGRNQPQHF. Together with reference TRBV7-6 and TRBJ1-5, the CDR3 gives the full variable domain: GAGVSQSPRYKVTKRGQDVALRCDPISGHVSLYWYRQALGQGPEFLTYFNYEAQQDKSGLPNDRFSAERPEGSISTLTIQRTEQRDSAMYRCASSANGRNQPQHFGDGTRLSIL.